These T cell receptor beta chains were read from a single sample in a study of T cell repertoires in cytomegalovirus infection. MiXCR, applied by TCRdb to the reads, yields one record per CDR3 protein. The repertoire holds more than 150,000 distinct CDR3 sequences, with 15% to 20% as singletons. The sequencing input was CD8+ T cells from PBMCs. These receptors came from a human donor in good health (CMV status not recorded). Some clones in this sample may be carry-over from other donors' samples. Both conserved end residues are part of each CDR3. The order of the fields is clone size, J gene, D gene, V gene, CDR3 DNA, CDR3 protein. The D gene is left open where the match is weak. A row's size may be missing; if present it is once, few, many or a size class.

clone_size: NA
j_call: TRBJ2-7
d_call: NA
v_call: TRBV6-2/TRBV6-3
cdr3_nt: TGTGCCAGCAGTCGAAGGGGAGTAACGGGCGAGCAGTACTTC
cdr3_aa: CASSRRGVTGEQYF

clone_size: NA
j_call: TRBJ1-5
d_call: NA
v_call: TRBV12-3/TRBV12-4
cdr3_nt: TGTGCCAGCAGTTCCGGGAGGGAGGGAGGTAATCAGCCCCAGCATTTT
cdr3_aa: CASSSGREGGNQPQHF

clone_size: NA
j_call: TRBJ2-3
d_call: TRBD2
v_call: TRBV7-2
cdr3_nt: TGTGCCAGCAGCTTAGATATAGCGGGGGGGCCGACAGATACGCAGTATTTT
cdr3_aa: CASSLDIAGGPTDTQYF

clone_size: few
j_call: TRBJ2-2
d_call: TRBD1
v_call: TRBV29-1
cdr3_nt: TGCAGCGTCTTTCTAAGATCCTCAAGGGGGCGCGACACCGGGGAGCTGTTTTTT
cdr3_aa: CSVFLRSSRGRDTGELFF

clone_size: NA
j_call: TRBJ1-2
d_call: NA
v_call: TRBV6-2/TRBV6-3
cdr3_nt: TGTGCCAGCAGTCACGGGACCGCAGCTAACTATGGCTACACCTTC
cdr3_aa: CASSHGTAANYGYTF

clone_size: NA
j_call: TRBJ1-2
d_call: NA
v_call: TRBV19
cdr3_nt: TGTGCCAGTAGCACAGGGACAACCTATGGCTACACCTTC
cdr3_aa: CASSTGTTYGYTF

clone_size: NA
j_call: TRBJ1-1
d_call: NA
v_call: TRBV7-6
cdr3_nt: TGTGCCAGCACCCCCGGGAGGGGCCCTGAAGCTTTCTTT
cdr3_aa: CASTPGRGPEAFF

clone_size: many
j_call: TRBJ1-2
d_call: NA
v_call: TRBV4-1
cdr3_nt: TGCGCCAGCAGCCAAGATGGTGCGTGGGGAGGCTACACCTTC
cdr3_aa: CASSQDGAWGGYTF

clone_size: NA
j_call: TRBJ2-1
d_call: NA
v_call: TRBV19
cdr3_nt: TGTGCCAGTAGTATGGGGGTGACAGTTGACAATGAGCAGTTCTTC
cdr3_aa: CASSMGVTVDNEQFF

clone_size: NA
j_call: TRBJ1-1
d_call: NA
v_call: TRBV2
cdr3_nt: TGTGCCAGCAGGAGAAAGAGCCTAAACACTGAAGCTTTCTTT
cdr3_aa: CASRRKSLNTEAFF

clone_size: NA
j_call: TRBJ2-3
d_call: TRBD2
v_call: TRBV29-1
cdr3_nt: TGCAGCGTTGCGGGTGCGGGAGCGGAAGATACGCAGTATTTT
cdr3_aa: CSVAGAGAEDTQYF

clone_size: once
j_call: TRBJ1-2
d_call: NA
v_call: TRBV14
cdr3_nt: TGTGCCAGCAGCCAAGCCCAAACCGGGATAGCCTATGGCTACACCTTC
cdr3_aa: CASSQAQTGIAYGYTF

clone_size: NA
j_call: TRBJ2-3
d_call: NA
v_call: TRBV29-1
cdr3_nt: TGCAGCGTTGACGCGGGATATGGCACAGATACGCAGTATTTT
cdr3_aa: CSVDAGYGTDTQYF

clone_size: few
j_call: TRBJ2-1
d_call: NA
v_call: TRBV7-2
cdr3_nt: TGTGCCAGCAGCTTCCTCGACCCCTACAATGAGCAGTTCTTC
cdr3_aa: CASSFLDPYNEQFF

clone_size: NA
j_call: TRBJ2-1
d_call: TRBD2
v_call: TRBV19
cdr3_nt: TGTGCCAGTAGTATAGCGGGAGGATCCTACAATGAGCAGTTCTTC
cdr3_aa: CASSIAGGSYNEQFF

clone_size: NA
j_call: TRBJ2-2
d_call: NA
v_call: TRBV4-2
cdr3_nt: TGTGCCAGCAGCCAAGATATGAGGGGACCTACCGGGGAGCTGTTTTTT
cdr3_aa: CASSQDMRGPTGELFF

clone_size: NA
j_call: TRBJ1-4
d_call: NA
v_call: TRBV7-9
cdr3_nt: TGTGCCAGCAGCGGACCTTCAACTAATGAAAAACTGTTTTTT
cdr3_aa: CASSGPSTNEKLFF

clone_size: NA
j_call: TRBJ2-1
d_call: TRBD2
v_call: TRBV28
cdr3_nt: TGTGCCAGCAGTTTATTAGCTAGCGGGGGCTACAATGAGCAGTTCTTC
cdr3_aa: CASSLLASGGYNEQFF

clone_size: few
j_call: TRBJ2-7
d_call: TRBD2
v_call: TRBV7-8
cdr3_nt: TGTGCCAGCAGCTTTAGCGGGGGAAGCTCCTACGAGCAGTACTTC
cdr3_aa: CASSFSGGSSYEQYF

clone_size: NA
j_call: TRBJ2-1
d_call: NA
v_call: TRBV6-5
cdr3_nt: TGTGCCAGCAGTAGCCGTCATATCGATGAGCAGTTCTTC
cdr3_aa: CASSSRHIDEQFF

clone_size: NA
j_call: TRBJ1-4
d_call: NA
v_call: TRBV7-9
cdr3_nt: TGTGCCAGCAGCAAGGATGTGGGGAGTGAAAAACTGTTTTTT
cdr3_aa: CASSKDVGSEKLFF

clone_size: few
j_call: TRBJ2-7
d_call: NA
v_call: TRBV20-1
cdr3_nt: TGCAGTGCTAGAGATTCGGGACTCTCCTACGAGCAGTACTTC
cdr3_aa: CSARDSGLSYEQYF

clone_size: few
j_call: TRBJ2-1
d_call: NA
v_call: TRBV19
cdr3_nt: TGTGCCAGTAGTATACGTAGCGGCTCCTACAATGAGCAGTTCTTC
cdr3_aa: CASSIRSGSYNEQFF

clone_size: NA
j_call: TRBJ2-7
d_call: NA
v_call: TRBV7-8
cdr3_nt: TGTGCCGCCGCAACATCCCCCCCACCCAACTACGAGCAGTACTTC
cdr3_aa: CAAATSPPPNYEQYF

clone_size: few
j_call: TRBJ2-5
d_call: TRBD2
v_call: TRBV7-9
cdr3_nt: TGTGCCAGCAGCACTTACCGGACTAGCGGGAGGGAAGAGACCCAGTACTTC
cdr3_aa: CASSTYRTSGREETQYF

clone_size: NA
j_call: TRBJ2-5
d_call: TRBD2
v_call: TRBV12-3/TRBV12-4
cdr3_nt: TGTGCCAGCAGTTCTAGGCTAGCGGGACAAGAGACCCAGTACTTC
cdr3_aa: CASSSRLAGQETQYF

clone_size: few
j_call: TRBJ2-2
d_call: NA
v_call: TRBV7-2
cdr3_nt: TGTGCCAGCAGCTTAGAGTATGGGAGAGTCGCGGACACCGGGGAGCTGTTTTTT
cdr3_aa: CASSLEYGRVADTGELFF

clone_size: NA
j_call: TRBJ2-7
d_call: NA
v_call: TRBV6-5
cdr3_nt: TGTGCCAGCAGTTACTCAGTGTCTCTAGCGAGAGAGCAGTACTTC
cdr3_aa: CASSYSVSLAREQYF

clone_size: few
j_call: TRBJ2-7
d_call: NA
v_call: TRBV28
cdr3_nt: TGTGCCAGCAGTTTGGCAGCTCGCGAGCAGTACTTC
cdr3_aa: CASSLAAREQYF

clone_size: NA
j_call: TRBJ2-1
d_call: TRBD1
v_call: TRBV6-2/TRBV6-3
cdr3_nt: TGTGCCAGCAGTTACTCGTTGACAGGGGTTGAGCAGTTCTTC
cdr3_aa: CASSYSLTGVEQFF

clone_size: few
j_call: TRBJ2-1
d_call: TRBD2
v_call: TRBV6-2/TRBV6-3
cdr3_nt: TGTGCCAGCAGTTACTCGGGGGGGAGAACCTACAATGAGCAGTTCTTC
cdr3_aa: CASSYSGGRTYNEQFF

clone_size: NA
j_call: TRBJ2-1
d_call: NA
v_call: TRBV29-1
cdr3_nt: TGCAGCGTTGAAGATCGACCGAACTCCTACAATGAGCAGTTCTTC
cdr3_aa: CSVEDRPNSYNEQFF

clone_size: few
j_call: TRBJ2-5
d_call: TRBD1
v_call: TRBV28
cdr3_nt: TGTGCCAGCAGTCCAGGGGACAGGACGGGCGAGACCCAGTACTTC
cdr3_aa: CASSPGDRTGETQYF

clone_size: few
j_call: TRBJ1-1
d_call: NA
v_call: TRBV2
cdr3_nt: TGTGCCAGCAGTGAGGGGGGAACCTGGAACACTGAAGCTTTCTTT
cdr3_aa: CASSEGGTWNTEAFF

clone_size: NA
j_call: TRBJ2-1
d_call: TRBD2
v_call: TRBV27
cdr3_nt: TGTGCCAGCAGTTTATGGGCCCTAGCGGGATACAATGAGCAGTTCTTC
cdr3_aa: CASSLWALAGYNEQFF

clone_size: few
j_call: TRBJ2-3
d_call: TRBD2
v_call: TRBV7-8
cdr3_nt: TGTGCCAGCAGCTTATCGGGACTAGCGGGAACCGGCACAGATACGCAGTATTTT
cdr3_aa: CASSLSGLAGTGTDTQYF

clone_size: few
j_call: TRBJ1-1
d_call: TRBD1
v_call: TRBV20-1
cdr3_nt: TGCAGTGCTGTTACGGGACAGGGGATGAACACTGAAGCTTTCTTT
cdr3_aa: CSAVTGQGMNTEAFF

clone_size: few
j_call: TRBJ2-3
d_call: NA
v_call: TRBV7-2
cdr3_nt: TGTGCCAGCAGCCCCGAGGGGGTTACGCAGTATTTT
cdr3_aa: CASSPEGVTQYF

clone_size: few
j_call: TRBJ1-2
d_call: NA
v_call: TRBV5-1
cdr3_nt: TGCGCCAGCAGCCAGACAAATAACTATGGCTACACCTTC
cdr3_aa: CASSQTNNYGYTF

clone_size: few
j_call: TRBJ2-5
d_call: TRBD2
v_call: TRBV7-2
cdr3_nt: TGTGCCAGCAGCTATAAACGGAGGCTAGCGGGGGAAGGAGAGACCCAGTACTTC
cdr3_aa: CASSYKRRLAGEGETQYF

clone_size: NA
j_call: TRBJ2-1
d_call: NA
v_call: TRBV7-3
cdr3_nt: TGTGCCAGCAGCTTAAGAACTATGGGGAATGAGCAGTTCTTC
cdr3_aa: CASSLRTMGNEQFF

clone_size: few
j_call: TRBJ1-4
d_call: NA
v_call: TRBV6-5
cdr3_nt: TGTGCCAGCAGTTCGAACCGGGGAGGAAGCGAACTGTTTTTT
cdr3_aa: CASSSNRGGSELFF

clone_size: many
j_call: TRBJ2-7
d_call: TRBD1
v_call: TRBV7-2
cdr3_nt: TGTGCCAGCAGTCCGGGACAGGGATACGAGCAGTACTTC
cdr3_aa: CASSPGQGYEQYF

clone_size: NA
j_call: TRBJ2-1
d_call: TRBD2
v_call: TRBV9
cdr3_nt: TGTGCCAGCAGCGATAGCGGGAGGGCCTACAATGAGCAGTTCTTC
cdr3_aa: CASSDSGRAYNEQFF

clone_size: NA
j_call: TRBJ1-1
d_call: NA
v_call: TRBV10-2
cdr3_nt: TGCGCCAGCAGGGGGTACCAAAACACTGAAGCTTTCTTT
cdr3_aa: CASRGYQNTEAFF

clone_size: NA
j_call: TRBJ2-1
d_call: NA
v_call: TRBV5-6
cdr3_nt: TGTGCCAGCAGCTCGCCGGGGGCAATCTACAATGAGCAGTTCTTC
cdr3_aa: CASSSPGAIYNEQFF

clone_size: few
j_call: TRBJ1-1
d_call: NA
v_call: TRBV28
cdr3_nt: TGTGCCAGCAGTTTTCGGGGGGCAGGCACTGAAGCTTTCTTT
cdr3_aa: CASSFRGAGTEAFF

clone_size: few
j_call: TRBJ2-5
d_call: TRBD2
v_call: TRBV7-2
cdr3_nt: TGTGCCAGCAGCTTAGCGAGGCTAGCGGGAGGGACCCAAGAGACCCAGTACTTC
cdr3_aa: CASSLARLAGGTQETQYF

clone_size: NA
j_call: TRBJ1-5
d_call: NA
v_call: TRBV7-2
cdr3_nt: TGTGCCAGCAGCCGTGGGAGGCAGAGCAATCAGCCCCAGCATTTT
cdr3_aa: CASSRGRQSNQPQHF

clone_size: few
j_call: TRBJ2-2
d_call: TRBD2
v_call: TRBV12-3/TRBV12-4
cdr3_nt: TGTGCCAGCGGGGGGGGGACCGGGGAGCTGTTTTTT
cdr3_aa: CASGGGTGELFF

clone_size: few
j_call: TRBJ2-4
d_call: NA
v_call: TRBV4-2
cdr3_nt: TGTGCCAGCAGCCAAGATCCAAGCGGGCCGGAGACTAGAGGCTTC
cdr3_aa: CASSQDPSGPETRGF

clone_size: few
j_call: TRBJ2-1
d_call: TRBD2
v_call: TRBV4-3
cdr3_nt: TGCGCCAGCAGCCAAGGGGCCTGGGGGCGGGAGGCCGTAGATGAGCAGTTCTTC
cdr3_aa: CASSQGAWGREAVDEQFF

clone_size: many
j_call: TRBJ2-7
d_call: NA
v_call: TRBV28
cdr3_nt: TGTGCCAGCAGGATTAGCTACGAGCAGTACTTC
cdr3_aa: CASRISYEQYF

clone_size: few
j_call: TRBJ2-7
d_call: NA
v_call: TRBV23-1
cdr3_nt: TGCGCCAGATCGGGTGGAGACCACTGGGAGCAGTACTTC
cdr3_aa: CARSGGDHWEQYF